This T cell receptor (beta chain) was sequenced in a study of cytomegalovirus exposure and HLA in healthy donors. Whole-study findings and limits: Reportedly, fewer N-insertions than the roughly 690-donor mean appeared in an Asian-associated ancestry cluster in a later analysis.

Worth noting for this clone: Its antigen is undetermined.

PCR employed 60 Vbeta and 13 Jbeta primers. The assay was immunoSEQ multiplex PCR, and TCRdb's table has in-frame clones only and misses some. The data hold roughly 62,000 clones, with about 80% observed a single time. The TCR was taken from a woman aged 40-49 years in good health and CMV-seropositive. Sequencing used PBMCs.

This CDR3 is CASSQPAGRSGGYTF. In nucleotides, the CDR3 is TGCGCCAGCAGCCAACCGGCAGGGAGGAGCGGCGGCTACACCTTC. The chain links TRBV4-1 to TRBJ1-2; D is perhaps TRBD1 (5 bases). The germline CDR1 and CDR2 sequences are MGHRA and YSYEKL. V was trimmed by 2 bases and J by 8 bases, leaving 18 bases between them. The CDR3 runs to 15 residues.